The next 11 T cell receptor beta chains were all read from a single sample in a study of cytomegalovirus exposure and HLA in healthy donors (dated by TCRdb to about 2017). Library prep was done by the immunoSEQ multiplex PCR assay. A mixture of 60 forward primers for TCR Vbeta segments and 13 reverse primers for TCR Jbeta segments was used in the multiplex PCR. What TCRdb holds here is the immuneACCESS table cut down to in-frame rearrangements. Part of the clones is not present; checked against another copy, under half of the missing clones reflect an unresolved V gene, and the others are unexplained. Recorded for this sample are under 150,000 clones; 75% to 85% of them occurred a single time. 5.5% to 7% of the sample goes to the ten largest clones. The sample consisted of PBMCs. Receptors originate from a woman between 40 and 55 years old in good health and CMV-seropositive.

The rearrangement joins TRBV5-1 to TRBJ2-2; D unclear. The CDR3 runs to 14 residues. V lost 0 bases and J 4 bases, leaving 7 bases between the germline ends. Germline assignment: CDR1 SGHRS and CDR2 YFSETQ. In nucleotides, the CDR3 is TGCGCCAGCAGCTTGGAACAGCCCACCGGGGAGCTGTTTTTT. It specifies CASSLEQPTGELFF.

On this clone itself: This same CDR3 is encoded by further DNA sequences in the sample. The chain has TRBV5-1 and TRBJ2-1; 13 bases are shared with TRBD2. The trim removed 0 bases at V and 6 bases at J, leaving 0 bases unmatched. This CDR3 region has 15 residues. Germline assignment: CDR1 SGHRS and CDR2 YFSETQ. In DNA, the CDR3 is TGCGCCAGCAGCTTGGGGACTAGCGGGAGCAATGAGCAGTTCTTC. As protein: CASSLGTSGSNEQFF.

In DNA, the CDR3 is TGTGCCAGCACACATGCGACAGGGGGCAGGAGTCAGCCCCAGCATTTT. Its protein product is CASTHATGGRSQPQHF. The chain couples TRBV2 to TRBJ1-5; 10 bases align to TRBD1. The CDR3 sequence is 16 residues long. Germline V CDR1 and CDR2: SNHLY, FYNNEI. J lost 6 bases, V lost 7 bases, and 12 bases had no gene match.

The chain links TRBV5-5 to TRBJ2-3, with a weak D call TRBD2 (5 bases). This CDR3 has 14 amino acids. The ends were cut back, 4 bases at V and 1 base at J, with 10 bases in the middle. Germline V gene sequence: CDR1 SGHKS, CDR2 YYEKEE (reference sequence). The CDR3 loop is CASSPGSGTDTQYF. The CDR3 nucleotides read TGTGCCAGCAGCCCGGGTAGCGGCACAGATACGCAGTATTTT. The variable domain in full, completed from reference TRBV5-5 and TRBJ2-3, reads DAGVTQSPTHLIKTRGQQVTLRCSPISGHKSVSWYQQVLGQGPQFIFQYYEKEERGRGNFPDRFSARQFPNYSSELNVNALLLGDSALYLCASSPGSGTDTQYFGPGTRLTVL.

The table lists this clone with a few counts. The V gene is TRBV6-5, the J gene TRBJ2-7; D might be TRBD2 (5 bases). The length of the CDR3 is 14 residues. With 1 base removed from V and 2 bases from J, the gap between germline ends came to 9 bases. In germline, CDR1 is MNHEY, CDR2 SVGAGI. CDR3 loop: CASSYLGAAYEQYF. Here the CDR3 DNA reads TGTGCCAGCAGTTACTTGGGAGCAGCCTACGAGCAGTACTTC.

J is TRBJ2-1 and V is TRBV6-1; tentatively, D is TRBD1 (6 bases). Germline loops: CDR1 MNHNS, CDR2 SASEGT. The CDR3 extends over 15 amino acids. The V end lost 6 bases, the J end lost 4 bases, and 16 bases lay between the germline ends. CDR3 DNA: TGTGCCAGCAGCCGGGGACAAGGAAATTACAATGAGCAGTTCTTC. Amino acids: CASSRGQGNYNEQFF.

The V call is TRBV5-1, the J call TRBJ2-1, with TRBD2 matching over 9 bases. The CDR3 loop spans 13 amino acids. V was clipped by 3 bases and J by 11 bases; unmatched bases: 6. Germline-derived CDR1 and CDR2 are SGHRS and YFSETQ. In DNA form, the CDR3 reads TGCGCCAGCAGCTCGGAGGCTAGCGGGAAGCAGTTCTTC. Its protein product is CASSSEASGKQFF.

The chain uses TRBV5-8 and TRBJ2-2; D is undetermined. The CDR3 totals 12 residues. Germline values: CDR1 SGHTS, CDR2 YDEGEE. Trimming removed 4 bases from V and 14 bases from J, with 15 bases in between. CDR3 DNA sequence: TGTGCCAGCAGCCTGGACCTACCCGCTCTGTTTTTT. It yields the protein CASSLDLPALFF.

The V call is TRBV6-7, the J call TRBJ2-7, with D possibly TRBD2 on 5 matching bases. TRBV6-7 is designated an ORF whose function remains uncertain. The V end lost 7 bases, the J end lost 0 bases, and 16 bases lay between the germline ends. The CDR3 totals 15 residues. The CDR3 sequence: CASTGFRRPSYEQYF. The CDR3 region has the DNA TGTGCCAGCACGGGTTTTAGGAGGCCCTCCTACGAGCAGTACTTC.

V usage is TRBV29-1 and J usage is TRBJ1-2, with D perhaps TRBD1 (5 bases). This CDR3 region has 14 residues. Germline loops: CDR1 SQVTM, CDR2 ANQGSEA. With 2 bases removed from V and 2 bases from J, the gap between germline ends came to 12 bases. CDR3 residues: CSVERVPGNYGYTF. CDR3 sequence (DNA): TGCAGCGTTGAAAGGGTCCCAGGGAACTATGGCTACACCTTC.

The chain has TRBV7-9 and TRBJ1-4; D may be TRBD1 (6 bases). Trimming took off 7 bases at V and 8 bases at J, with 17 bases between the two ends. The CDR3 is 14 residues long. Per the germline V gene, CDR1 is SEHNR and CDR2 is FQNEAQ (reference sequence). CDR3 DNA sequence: TGTGCCAGCACCCGGGACACGTTCGGGGAAAAACTGTTTTTT. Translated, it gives CASTRDTFGEKLFF. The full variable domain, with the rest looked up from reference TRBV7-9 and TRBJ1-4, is DTGVSQNPRHKITKRGQNVTFRCDPISEHNRLYWYRQTLGQGPEFLTYFQNEAQLEKSRLLSDRFSAERPKGSFSTLEIQRTEQGDSAMYLCASTRDTFGEKLFFGSGTQLSVL.